This entry features one TCR beta chain sequence. This clone's antigen is unknown. Nothing much larger sits one base from this clone, and base qualities are not available. Healthy controls were 37 blood donors whose buffy coats came from the Finnish Red Cross blood service. All TCR-sequenced material derived from peripheral blood: patient blood samples and healthy donor buffy coats. Ficoll-Hypaque gradient centrifugation was used to isolate peripheral blood mononuclear cells. Magnetic purification was used to isolate CD4+ cells from the buffy coats of the healthy controls. Genomic DNA was extracted with the Gentra Puregene Cell and Tissue kit and quantified on a Qubit 2.0 fluorometer. This specimen comes from a study of STAT5B mutations in CD4+ large granular lymphocyte leukemia (dated by TCRdb to between 2022 and 2023). Background for the entire study: Among the healthy controls, the CDR3 'QG' motif was associated with a particular HLA allele. TCRbeta repertoires of CD4+ T-cell large granular lymphocyte leukemia patients were compared with those of healthy blood donors. Flow cytometry on FACSCanto II or FACSVerse confirmed that purified fractions exceeded 95% purity among lymphocytes.

From the germline V gene, CDR1 is ENHRY and CDR2 is SYGVKD. The CDR3 goes from the cysteine to the phenylalanine over 14 residues. The entry retains the CDR3 DNA only, 42 bases that are in frame from base 1. The germline V and J ends show losses of 6 bases and 0 bases respectively, and no gene match explains 3 bases of the junction. The immunoSEQ assay at survey resolution was applied to genomic DNA for sequencing of TCRbeta rearrangements. Concerning the study's data processing: In the TCR sequencing data, the lowest productive clonotype frequency that could be detected was 2.59 x 10-5. Analyses included only productive TCRbeta rearrangements, meaning complete and in-frame sequences. The clonality of each sample was calculated as Simpson clonality in the immunoSEQ Analyzer version 3.0. Clones were grouped by frequency into very rare, small, medium, large (1-20%) or hyperexpanded (>20%) categories. OLGA 1.2.3 estimated generation probabilities, VDJtools produced V-gene circos plots, VDJdb was queried for specificities, and GLIPH identified CDR3 motifs. TCRdb obtained this table from immuneACCESS and retained in-frame rearrangements with V and J assigned. These tables miss some clones; where compared with another copy, unresolved V genes account for less than half of the shortfall, and the remainder is unexplained. The V and J calls and clone size were taken over from that table, and D and trimming were inferred from the DNA. The sample contains roughly 34,000 clones, around 81% of them found a single time. Roughly 4.5% of the sample belongs to the ten largest clones.

Results the study describes overall, beyond this receptor: The data were not HLA-matched, and the relatively small sample size could explain the higher clonality seen in CD4+ compared with CD8+ T-LGLL. Greater clonality appeared to be present in CD4-sorted patient repertoires than in healthy CD4+ repertoires, and the difference was retained after the putative leukemic clones were removed. Enrichment of TRBV06-family usage was observed among the top patient clones (8/27) relative to healthy controls (2/35). Main leukemic clonotypes were private to each patient, although 25% to 30% appeared at low frequency in other patients' non-leukemic repertoires.

The TCR comes from a human donor in good health. The sample was CD4+ T cells from blood buffy coats. The chain was built from TRBV10-3 and TRBJ2-7, and 9 junction bases match TRBD2. The CDR3 reads CAISRTSVSYEQYF. The DNA sequence is given as TGTGCCATCAGCCGGACTAGCGTCTCCTACGAGCAGTACTTC.